The text below deals with one T cell receptor (beta chain). There is no known antigen for this receptor. The input lacks base qualities; no much larger clone sits a single base away. The trial excluded patients who had a history of autoimmune disease or who were on systemic immunosuppression. Peripheral blood for TCR sequencing was drawn from every dose cohort at baseline, at cycle 4 day 1 and at cycle 7 day 1. Samples were obtained from an open-label, multicenter, first-in-human phase I dose-escalation trial of ivuxolimab. Adults with locally advanced or metastatic melanoma, renal cell carcinoma, hepatocellular carcinoma or head and neck squamous cell carcinoma were enrolled in the trial. Before TCR sequencing, CD4+ T cells and CD8+ T cells were sorted from peripheral blood as separate populations. V is cut by 4 bases and J by 0 bases, and the space between the germline ends is 10 bases. CDR1 LNHDA and CDR2 SQIVND are derived from the germline V gene (reference sequence). Counted from cysteine to phenylalanine, this CDR3 has 15 amino acids. Just the 45-base CDR3 DNA is kept, in frame starting at base 1.

These data come from a study of OX40 agonist ivuxolimab in advanced cancers. General notes on the study: Ivuxolimab was a fully human IgG2 agonistic monoclonal antibody targeting the costimulatory receptor OX40 (CD134). Intravenous ivuxolimab was administered to patients every 2 weeks at six dose levels: 0.01, 0.1, 0.3, 1.5, 3 and 10 mg/kg. Prior anti-PD-1, anti-PD-L1 or anti-CTLA-4 therapy was permitted, and checkpoint inhibitors had been received by around 40% of dose-escalation patients. Partial responses occurred in three dose-escalation patients, of whom one had hepatocellular carcinoma and two had cutaneous melanoma. The paper describes the monotherapy dose-escalation part (N of about 57 patients) of the phase I trial of ivuxolimab. In the dose-escalation cohort, more than 80% of patients were male, and the mean age was around 65 years with a range of roughly 20 to 85. Of the roughly 52 patients in dose escalation, some 19 had hepatocellular carcinoma, approximately 15 had melanoma, 9 had renal cell carcinoma and 9 had head and neck cancer. The purpose of peripheral TCRbeta sequencing was to test whether ivuxolimab changed TCR sequence diversity and led to clonal T-cell expansion. What the study reported, not specific to this receptor: After ivuxolimab, CD8+ T cells had more expanded clones than CD4+ T cells on average. Antigen specificity was not determined for the clonally expanded peripheral T cells. In partial responders in the 0.1-3.0 mg/kg groups, normalized peripheral clonal expansion was found to be among the lowest, especially among CD8+ T cells. Low levels of normalized T-cell clonal expansion were also seen in some patients who did not respond. At doses of 0.1 to 3.0 mg/kg, clonal expansion of both CD4+ and CD8+ T cells in blood was seen between baseline and week 6.

Genomic DNA was isolated from the sorted cells so that the TCRbeta CDR3 region could be sequenced. The immunoSEQ Assay was used for sequencing of TCRbeta CDR3 regions. Here the immuneACCESS table is served through TCRdb, limited to in-frame sequences with V and J called. Missing clones are a known gap in these copies; in checked studies unresolved V genes cover under half, and the rest lacks a known reason. The sample profile shows more than 45,000 clones; roughly 90% of them were found once. 1.5% of the sample goes to the ten largest clones. The sequences come from CD4+ or CD8+ T cells sorted from blood, collected in a trial of the OX40 agonist ivuxolimab. The source of this sequence is an adult with an advanced solid tumor such as melanoma, head and neck, liver or kidney cancer. This chain is built from TRBV19 and TRBJ2-4, with the D call perhaps TRBD1 or TRBD2, each one matching 5 bases. This receptor carries the CDR3 CASSTGTVAKNIQYF. The DNA sequence is TGTGCCAGTAGTACTGGGACCGTAGCCAAAAACATTCAGTACTTC.